This T cell receptor beta chain stems from a study of radiation and T cells in renal cell carcinoma. Study observations and caveats: In blood, top tumor clones expanded by 2 weeks, shrinking by 4. Pretreatment tumor biopsies were lacking, so baseline clonotypes are unknown.

The time point is: blood 2 weeks post-SBRT. Treatment specified: 15 Gy SBRT to primary tumor, nephrectomy 4 weeks later. Serial blood draws occurred at baseline and 2 and 4 weeks post-SBRT. Some clones are missing from TCRdb's copy, which holds only in-frame ones; the method was immunoSEQ multiplex PCR. Here the sample spans about 130,000 clones, around 85% being singletons. In regard to this clone: What it binds is not known.

The CDR3 has 15 amino acids. V lost 5 bases and J lost 0, with 11 bases in between. The V gene's germline CDR1 is SGDLS and CDR2 YYNGEE. Source: blood, taken from a patient whose treatment included radiotherapy and nephrectomy. The origin of this receptor is a man aged 50-60 years with renal cell carcinoma. This sequence joins TRBV9 and TRBJ2-2; D is undetermined. The CDR3 nucleotides are TGTGCCAGCAGAATGGGCAGATCGAACACCGGGGAGCTGTTTTTT. Encoded protein: CASRMGRSNTGELFF.